This T cell receptor beta chain was retrieved from a study of shared clonotypes between healthy human individuals. The authors divided CD4+ cells into CD45RA+ naive and CD45RA-negative memory subsets. Assay runs were performed at deep level. Sequencing used immunoSEQ multiplex PCR; TCRdb keeps in-frame clones, though not all of them. The sample records over a million clones, over 95% being singletons. V gave up 4 bases and J gave up 2 bases; unmatched junction bases: 7. The CDR3 length is 15 residues. CDR1 is SGHDT, CDR2 YYEEEE, per germline. The sample was naive CD4+ T cells sorted from blood. Subset reported: CD45RA+ positively selected. The chain combines TRBV5-6 with TRBJ2-3, with 7 positions matching TRBD2. This sequence originates from a man between 25 and 39 years old in good health. CDR3 DNA: TGTGCCAGCAGCGGCCTAGCGGAGCTCACAGATACGCAGTATTTT. Residues: CASSGLAELTDTQYF.